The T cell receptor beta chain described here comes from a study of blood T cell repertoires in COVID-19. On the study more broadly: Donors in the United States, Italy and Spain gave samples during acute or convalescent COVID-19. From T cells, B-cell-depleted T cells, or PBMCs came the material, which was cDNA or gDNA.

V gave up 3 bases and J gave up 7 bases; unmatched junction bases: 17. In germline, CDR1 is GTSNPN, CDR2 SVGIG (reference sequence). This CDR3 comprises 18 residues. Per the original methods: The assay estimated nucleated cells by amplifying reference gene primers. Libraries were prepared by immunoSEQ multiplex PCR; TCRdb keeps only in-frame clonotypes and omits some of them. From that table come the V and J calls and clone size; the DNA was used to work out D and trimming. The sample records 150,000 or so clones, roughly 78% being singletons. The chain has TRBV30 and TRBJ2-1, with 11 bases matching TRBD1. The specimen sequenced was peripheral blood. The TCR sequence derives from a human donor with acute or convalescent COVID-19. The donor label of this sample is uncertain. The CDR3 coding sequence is TGTGCCTGGAGAGCCTTCCCGGGACAGGGGGAGAGGAGAAATGAGCAGTTCTTC. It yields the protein CAWRAFPGQGERRNEQFF.